The present entry profiles one TCR beta chain with its context. This sample was included in a study of blood T cell repertoires in COVID-19. Study summary: Samples taken during acute and convalescent COVID-19 were collected in the United States, Italy and Spain.

In terms of age and location, participants ranged from about 18 to 89 years and lived in approximately 26 US areas. Participants' own reports of clinical history determined their cohort assignment. Clones were read by immunoSEQ multiplex PCR, and TCRdb kept only the in-frame ones, dropping some. The sample comprises fewer than 250,000 clones, roughly 89% of which are singletons, and around 2.6% rests with the top ten. The specimen was PBMCs or T cells enriched from blood (not recorded which). The sequence was collected from a woman younger than 45 with acute COVID-19.

CDR3 amino acids: CASSLAGGPGTQYF. CDR3 nucleotides: TGTGCCAGCAGTTTAGCGGGGGGGCCTGGGACCCAGTACTTC. J is TRBJ2-5 and V is TRBV27, with TRBD2 identical over 9 bases. V shed 2 bases and J 7 bases; nucleotides not matched to a gene: 5. CDR1 is MNHEY and CDR2 is SMNVEV in the germline V gene (reference sequence). This CDR3 comprises 14 residues.